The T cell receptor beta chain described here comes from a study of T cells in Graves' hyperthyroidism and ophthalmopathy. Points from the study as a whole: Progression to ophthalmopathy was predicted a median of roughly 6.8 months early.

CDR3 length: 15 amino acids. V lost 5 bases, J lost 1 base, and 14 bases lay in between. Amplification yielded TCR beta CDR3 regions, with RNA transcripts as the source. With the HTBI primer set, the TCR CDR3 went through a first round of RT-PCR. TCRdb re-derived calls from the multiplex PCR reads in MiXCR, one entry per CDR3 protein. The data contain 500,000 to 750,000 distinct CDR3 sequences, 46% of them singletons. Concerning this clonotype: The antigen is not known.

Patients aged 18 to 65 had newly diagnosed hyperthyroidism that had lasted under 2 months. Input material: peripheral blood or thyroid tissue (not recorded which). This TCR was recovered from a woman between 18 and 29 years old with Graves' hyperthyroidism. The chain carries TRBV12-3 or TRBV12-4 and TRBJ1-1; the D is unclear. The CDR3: CASSVRQRGNTEAFF. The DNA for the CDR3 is TGTGCCAGCAGTGTAAGGCAGCGGGGGAACACTGAAGCTTTCTTT.